The 5 T cell receptor beta chains listed next were all sequenced from one sample in a study of blood T cell repertoires in COVID-19. Profiling relied on immunoSEQ multiplex PCR, and the TCRdb table lists in-frame clones only, not all of them. The sample shows about 98,000 clones, around 75% of them seen only once. Sequenced: peripheral blood. Receptor source: a man between 70 and 80 years old with acute or convalescent COVID-19.

The V gene is TRBV12-1, the J gene TRBJ2-7; the table calls TRBD1, which could not be checked here. TRBV12-1 is flagged as a pseudogene. This CDR3 has 13 amino acids. The CDR3 bases are TGTGCCAGCAGCGCCCCAGGGAAGGCCGAGCAGTACTTC. It encodes CASSAPGKAEQYF.

The chain recombines TRBV9 with TRBJ2-7; 12 bases match TRBD2. The CDR3 length is 15 residues. CDR1 and CDR2 from the germline V gene are SGDLS and YYNGEE. V lost 3 bases and J lost 4; bases outside the gene matches: 5. The CDR3 nucleotides are TGTGCCAGCAGCGAACTAGCGGGAGGTGGTTACGAGCAGTACTTC. It encodes CASSELAGGGYEQYF.

This rearrangement joins TRBV11-1 to TRBJ2-1, with 10 bases matching TRBD1. Per the germline V gene, CDR1 is SGHAT and CDR2 is FQDESV (reference sequence). Trimming cost V 5 bases and J 3 bases; bases outside gene matches: 4. The CDR3 has 15 residues. The CDR3 sequence: CASSPWTGGYNEQFF. Written as DNA, the CDR3 is TGTGCCAGCAGCCCATGGACAGGGGGCTACAATGAGCAGTTCTTC. Using reference TRBV11-1 and TRBJ2-1 for the parts outside the CDR3, the full variable domain is EAEVAQSPRYKITEKSQAVAFWCDPISGHATLYWYRQILGQGPELLVQFQDESVVDDSQLPKDRFSAERLKGVDSTLKIQPAELGDSAMYLCASSPWTGGYNEQFFGPGTRLTVL.

This clone was seen only a few times. The chain couples TRBV7-2 to TRBJ2-2; possibly TRBD2 for D (5 bases). The CDR3 consists of 14 residues. V lost 4 bases to trimming and J lost 5 bases, with 11 bases between them. Germline loops: CDR1 SGHTA, CDR2 FQGNSA. The chain's CDR3 is CASSYRTGTGELFF. DNA for the CDR3: TGTGCCAGCAGCTACCGGACGGGAACCGGGGAGCTGTTTTTT. Looking up the rest from reference TRBV7-2 and TRBJ2-2 gives the full variable domain: GAGVSQSPSNKVTEKGKDVELRCDPISGHTALYWYRQSLGQGLEFLIYFQGNSAPDKSGLPSDRFSAERTGGSVSTLTIQRTQQEDSAVYLCASSYRTGTGELFFGEGSRLTVL.

The chain employs TRBV1 and TRBJ1-2. TRBV1 is recorded as a pseudogene. The CDR3 spans 16 residues. The CDR3 DNA follows: TGCACCAGCAGCCACCTCCTCCCGGGAACGGTGCGTGGCTACACCTTC. Residues: CTSSHLLPGTVRGYTF.